The source of this TCR beta chain is a study of memory CD4+ T cells and cytomegalovirus serostatus. Study in general: This sample comes from healthy Belgian adults, under 10 CMV seropositive, about 25 seronegative. Overall study results and limits: CD4+ memory repertoires contained about 40% of the roughly 160 reported CMV TCRbeta sequences.

Single viable CD3+CD4+CD8-CD45RO+ cells were sorted as the memory CD4+ T cells. The data were produced by immunoSEQ multiplex PCR, yet TCRdb's version contains in-frame clones alone and is incomplete. The sample contains roughly 45,000 clones, just under 80% of which appear only once. Note on this clone: Its cognate antigen is unknown.

The clonotype originates from an adult in good health and CMV-seronegative. The material sequenced was memory CD4+ T cells from blood.

The DNA of the CDR3 is TGTGCCAGCAGCTTGGAAGGGGATACGCAGTATTTT. Its protein product is CASSLEGDTQYF. The chain joins TRBV5-4 to TRBJ2-3; D remains ambiguous. Trimming pared 0 bases from V and 6 bases from J, leaving 5 bases between. CDR3 length equals 12 residues. The germline V gene encodes CDR1 SGHNT and CDR2 YYREEE (reference sequence).